The 27 T cell receptor beta chains below all came from one sample that was sequenced in a study of molecular identifiers for immune sequencing clone quantification. One entry per CDR3 protein results from TCRdb running MiXCR on the PCR reads. The sample comprises about 8,300 distinct CDR3 sequences, 33% of which are singletons, and around 5% rests with the top ten. Sequenced sample: naive CD8+ T cells from blood, with Jurkat cell RNA spiked in. The subset denotes: FACS-sorted CD8+CD4-CCR7+CD45RA+ naive T cells. These TCRs come from a human donor in good health. Some libraries in this study had Jurkat cell RNA spiked in.

This clonotype was seen a handful of times. The V gene is TRBV29-1, the J gene TRBJ2-7; 7 nucleotides line up with TRBD2. V was pared by 6 bases and J by 7 bases, with 12 bases of the junction left unmatched. The CDR3 runs to 13 residues. The V gene's germline CDR1 is SQVTM and CDR2 ANQGSEA. The CDR3 coding sequence is TGCAGCGTCACAACTAGCGCCTGGGGAGAGCAGTACTTC. Translation: CSVTTSAWGEQYF.

V usage is TRBV24-1 and J usage is TRBJ2-3; D might be TRBD1 or TRBD2, each matching 5 bases. This CDR3 has 15 amino acids. Germline assignment: CDR1 KGHDR and CDR2 SFDVKD. With 0 bases removed from V and 1 base from J, the gap between germline ends came to 7 bases. The CDR3: CATSDLRDGTDTQYF. The CDR3 DNA is TGTGCCACCAGTGATTTGCGGGACGGCACAGATACGCAGTATTTT.

A word on this clonotype: One junction end does not reproduce the germline sequence, and a read error may be involved. The chain employs TRBV12-3 or TRBV12-4 and TRBJ1-5; D remains unclear. The CDR3 has 14 residues. The chain's CDR3 is CASSLHFSSQPQHF. DNA for the CDR3: TGTGCCAGCAGTTTGCATTTCTCTAGTCAGCCCCAGCATTTC.

This clonotype is labeled medium-sized (0.01 to 0.1%). The gene calls are TRBV28 and TRBJ2-2, with D possibly matching TRBD1 (6 bases). Trimming left V 7 bases short and J 8 bases short, with 20 bases between. Germline V gene lookup returns CDR1 MDHEN and CDR2 SYDVKM. The length of the CDR3 is 15 residues. CDR3 region: CASNRDPAFSGELFF. The CDR3 DNA follows: TGTGCCAGCAACAGGGATCCCGCCTTCTCTGGGGAGCTGTTTTTT.

This clonotype occurred once. Since a much larger clone is just one base distant, this may be a read error. The genes are TRBV7-8 and TRBJ2-3; 9 bases align to TRBD2. Per germline, CDR1 SGHVS and CDR2 FQNEAQ. The CDR3 covers 15 residues. Here the CDR3 DNA reads TGTGCCGGCAGTCGTCCGGGACTAGCAGTGGATACGCAGTATTTT. Encoded protein: CAGSRPGLAVDTQYF.

The chain carries TRBV27 and TRBJ2-6, with D unclear. The CDR3 loop spans 13 amino acids. Germline CDR1 MNHEY, CDR2 SMNVEV (reference sequence). Trimming removed 0 bases at V and 4 bases at J, with 1 base between. The CDR3 sequence is CASSLSGANVLTF. In nucleotides, the CDR3 is TGTGCCAGCAGTTTATCAGGGGCCAACGTCCTGACTTTC.

This clonotype was detected only a few times. The J gene is TRBJ2-3, the V gene TRBV6-6, with 11 positions matching TRBD2. Unmatched junction bases numbered 9, after V lost 2 bases and J lost 2 bases. Germline CDR1 is MNHNY and CDR2 is SVGAGI (reference sequence). The CDR3 consists of 18 residues. The CDR3 reads CASSYTTGTSGYTDTQYF. The CDR3 nucleotides read TGTGCCAGCAGTTACACCACCGGGACTAGCGGCTACACAGATACGCAGTATTTT.

J is TRBJ2-7 and V is TRBV14; D remains unclear. This CDR3 contains 14 residues. The V gene lost 2 bases and the J gene lost 1 base, with 9 bases spanning the gap. CDR1 and CDR2 from the germline V gene are SGHDN and FVKESK. This CDR3 is CASSQFGASYEQYF. As DNA, the CDR3 is TGTGCCAGCAGCCAATTTGGCGCGTCCTACGAGCAGTACTTC.

The rearrangement uses TRBV28 and TRBJ1-5; D is ambiguous. Per germline, CDR1 MDHEN and CDR2 SYDVKM. The CDR3 has 15 amino acids. V lost 4 bases to trimming and J lost 0 bases, with 10 bases between them. The CDR3 spells CASSSGTYSNQPQHF. CDR3 nucleotide sequence: TGTGCCAGCAGTTCTGGAACATATAGCAATCAGCCCCAGCATTTT.

This clonotype is medium-sized within its sample. This chain links TRBV28 with TRBJ2-3; TRBD2 agrees at 11 bases. The germline CDR1 and CDR2 sequences are MDHEN and SYDVKM. This CDR3 comprises 16 residues. V trimming: 4 bases; J trimming: 3 bases; junction bases outside the gene matches: 6. This chain's CDR3 is CASSSPGLAVTDTQYF. CDR3 sequence (DNA): TGTGCCAGCAGTTCGCCGGGACTAGCGGTAACAGATACGCAGTATTTT.

This clonotype was observed a handful of times. V and J are TRBV7-9 and TRBJ2-4, with TRBD2 matching 7 bases. The CDR3 is made up of 15 amino acids. J was trimmed by 5 bases and V by 4 bases; bases with no gene match: 8. Looked up from germline, CDR1 is SEHNR and CDR2 is FQNEAQ (reference sequence). CDR3: CASSSYRDYENIQYF. The DNA for the CDR3 is TGTGCCAGCAGCTCATACCGGGACTATGAAAACATTCAGTACTTC.

This CDR3 reads CASSAKGSFFYNEQFF. In nucleotides, the CDR3 is TGTGCCAGCAGCGCTAAGGGATCCTTTTTTTACAATGAGCAGTTCTTC. The genes are TRBV9 and TRBJ2-1; no reliable D call. Germline V gene data show CDR1 as SGDLS and CDR2 as YYNGEE. Between the trimmed V and J ends, which lost 3 bases and 4 bases, there was a span of 17 bases. The CDR3 is 16 amino acids.

This clonotype showed up just a few times. V gene TRBV28 combines with J gene TRBJ2-7; 14 bases agree with TRBD2. The CDR3 loop spans 17 amino acids. V was pared by 5 bases and J by 3 bases, with 9 bases of the junction left unmatched. Germline-derived CDR1 and CDR2 are MDHEN and SYDVKM. CDR3 DNA sequence: TGTGCCAGCAGTAACCCCCTGGGACTAGCGGGGGACTACGAGCAGTACTTC. It codes for CASSNPLGLAGDYEQYF.

Concerning this clonotype itself: A much larger clonotype is one base distant, so this may be a read error. V is TRBV29-1 and J is TRBJ2-3; 9 positions match TRBD1. The CDR3 has 13 amino acids. Germline CDR1 SQVTM, CDR2 ANQGSEA. Trimming removed 5 bases from V and 2 bases from J; junction bases left unmatched: 2. CDR3 bases: TGCAGCGTTAGGACAGGGGCCACAGATACGCAGTATTTT. Protein product: CSVRTGATDTQYF.

This clonotype was detected a few times. CDR3 coding DNA: TGTGCCAGCAGCACGCCCAGGGTGGGCGACGAGCAGTACTTC. Amino acid sequence: CASSTPRVGDEQYF. This chain uses TRBV28 with TRBJ2-7; weak D call: TRBD1 (5 bases). Germline CDR1 MDHEN, CDR2 SYDVKM. V gave up 6 bases and J gave up 5 bases, with 17 bases separating them. This CDR3 has 14 residues.

This chain's CDR3 is CASSQGPGAGGRDGTQYF. DNA for the CDR3: TGCGCCAGCAGCCAAGGACCGGGAGCGGGAGGGCGGGACGGTACGCAGTATTTT. The chain couples TRBV4-3 to TRBJ2-3; 10 bases line up with TRBD2. Losses at the gene ends were 1 base for V and 8 bases for J; bases not matched to a gene: 15. Germline values: CDR1 LGHNA, CDR2 YSLEER. The CDR3 spans 18 residues.

The table lists this clonotype with a few counts. This rearrangement joins TRBV6-5 to TRBJ1-4; D gene ambiguous. The CDR3 is 14 amino acids. Deletions cut 7 bases from V and 3 bases from J, with 12 bases between. Germline CDR1 is MNHEY and CDR2 is SVGAGI. CDR3 protein: CASKVGGPNEKLFF. In DNA, the CDR3 is TGTGCCAGCAAGGTTGGAGGGCCTAATGAAAAACTGTTTTTT.

This chain joins TRBV28 and TRBJ2-5; 8 nucleotides line up with TRBD2. The CDR3 runs 19 residues. V was clipped by 3 bases and J by 2 bases; unmatched bases: 17. Germline CDR1 and CDR2: MDHEN and SYDVKM. The CDR3 here is CASSFPPRGGALAQETQYF. The CDR3 region has the DNA TGTGCCAGCAGTTTCCCCCCCCGGGGGGGGGCCCTTGCGCAAGAGACCCAGTACTTC.

The chain employs TRBV12-3 or TRBV12-4 and TRBJ2-5; D gene ambiguous. The CDR3 extends over 11 amino acids. V lost 4 bases and J 3 bases, leaving 3 bases between the germline ends. The CDR3 spells CASSSEETQYF. The CDR3 DNA follows: TGTGCCAGCAGTTCAGAAGAGACCCAGTACTTC.

This clonotype was detected only a few times. V is TRBV12-3 or TRBV12-4 and J is TRBJ2-5; D ambiguous. V dropped 3 bases and J dropped 0 bases, with 8 bases sitting between them. The CDR3 sequence is 14 residues long. The CDR3 DNA follows: TGTGCCAGCAGTTTTAAGGAGTACCAAGAGACCCAGTACTTC. Translated, it gives CASSFKEYQETQYF.

Regarding this clonotype: Possible read error: a much larger clone is one base away. The V call is TRBV5-4, the J call TRBJ1-5, with D unclear. The CDR3 extends over 14 amino acids. CDR1 and CDR2 from the germline V gene are SGHNT and YYREEE (reference sequence). Deletions cut 5 bases from V and 2 bases from J, with 11 bases between. Written as DNA, the CDR3 is TGTGCCAGCAGGCTCGCGTTTCGCAATCAGCCCCAGCATTTT. Its translation: CASRLAFRNQPQHF.

This rearrangement joins TRBV6-6 to TRBJ2-7; D possibly matches TRBD1 or TRBD2 (5 bases each). Looked up from germline, CDR1 is MNHNY and CDR2 is SVGAGI (reference sequence). The CDR3 extends over 15 amino acids. Deletions cut 8 bases from V and 3 bases from J, with 20 bases between. The chain's CDR3 is CASSRPVRGGYEQYF. The CDR3 DNA reads TGTGCCAGCTCTAGGCCCGTACGGGGCGGCTACGAGCAGTACTTC.

To note about this clonotype: A read error may be the cause here, since a much bigger clone is one base away. The chain carries TRBV28 and TRBJ2-3; possible D gene TRBD1, 5 bases. Per the germline V gene, CDR1 is MDHEN and CDR2 is SYDVKM. This CDR3 has 17 residues. V dropped 5 bases and J dropped 4 bases, with 22 bases sitting between them. The CDR3 spells CASSPAGIHDGPDTQYF. The CDR3 nucleotides are TGTGCCAGCAGTCCCGCAGGGATTCACGACGGCCCAGATACGCAGTATTTT.

By frequency in the sample, this clonotype is medium-sized. V gene TRBV6-1 combines with J gene TRBJ2-7; 9 bases are a match to TRBD1. Per germline, CDR1 MNHNS and CDR2 SASEGT. Unmatched junction bases numbered 9, after V lost 0 bases and J lost 3 bases. This CDR3 region has 17 residues. CDR3 bases: TGTGCCAGCAGTGAAGCGCTTCTCGGGACAGGGTTCTACGAGCAGTACTTC. Its protein product is CASSEALLGTGFYEQYF.

This clonotype was counted only a few times. This chain connects TRBV5-6 to TRBJ1-3; tentatively, D is TRBD1 (5 bases). The CDR3 is 14 residues long. The germline V and J ends were trimmed by 0 bases and 7 bases, with 11 bases remaining between them. The germline gives CDR1 SGHDT, CDR2 YYEEEE. The DNA for the CDR3 is TGTGCCAGCAGCTTGGACGGTTCAGGGAACACCATATATTTT. Translated: CASSLDGSGNTIYF.

The CDR3 region is CASSDGVGELFF. The CDR3 DNA sequence: TGTGCCAGCAGCGACGGGGTCGGGGAGCTGTTTTTT. This sequence joins TRBV6-4 and TRBJ2-2; TRBD2 might be the D (5 bases). The germline gives CDR1 MRHNA, CDR2 SNTAGT. The length of the CDR3 is 12 residues. The V and J ends lost 6 bases and 7 bases respectively, with 9 bases between them.

V is TRBV9 and J is TRBJ1-1; D unclear. V dropped 2 bases and J dropped 5 bases, with 16 bases sitting between them. The CDR3 contains 15 residues. The germline CDR1 and CDR2 sequences are SGDLS and YYNGEE. CDR3 amino acids: CASSVWATGETEAFF. DNA of the CDR3: TGTGCCAGCAGCGTGTGGGCGACGGGAGAAACTGAAGCTTTCTTT.